The 12 T cell receptor beta chains presented below share a single source sample, sequenced in a study of cytomegalovirus exposure and HLA in healthy donors. Primers included in the PCR were 60 Vbeta and 13 Jbeta primers. TCRdb's copy holds only in-frame clones and misses some; the assay was immunoSEQ multiplex PCR. The table records 200,000 to 250,000 clones, around 80% of them present only once. The sequenced sample consisted of PBMCs. These receptors were obtained from a woman aged 60-75 years in good health and CMV-seropositive.

CDR3 protein: CASSPGTTYEQYF. The CDR3 DNA follows: TGTGCCAGCTCACCGGGGACTACCTACGAGCAGTACTTC. V usage is TRBV18 and J usage is TRBJ2-7; 7 positions match TRBD2. This CDR3 has 13 amino acids. Per the germline V gene, CDR1 is KGHSH and CDR2 is LQKENI. Unmatched junction bases numbered 1, after V lost 3 bases and J lost 2 bases.

The CDR3 here is CASSFPDSYEQYF. CDR3 in DNA: TGTGCCAGCAGCTTCCCTGACAGCTACGAGCAGTACTTC. The chain is built from TRBV5-5 and TRBJ2-7, with a possible D match to TRBD1 (5 bases). The V end was cut by 2 bases, the J end by 3 bases, with 9 bases between. Germline CDR1 and CDR2: SGHKS and YYEKEE (reference sequence). There are 13 residues in the CDR3.

This chain connects TRBV27 to TRBJ1-1, with D maybe TRBD1 (5 bases). The CDR3 is 12 amino acids. From germline, CDR1 is MNHEY and CDR2 SMNVEV (reference sequence). V was cut by 1 base and J by 10 bases, with 10 bases left in between. The CDR3 spells CASSLFGQTAFF. For the CDR3, the DNA is TGTGCCAGCAGTTTATTCGGACAAACAGCTTTCTTT.

In DNA, the CDR3 is TGTGCCAGCAGTTTGACAGAAGAGACCCAGTACTTC. Translating it yields CASSLTEETQYF. J is TRBJ2-5 and V is TRBV2, with D tentatively TRBD1 (5 bases). CDR1 is SNHLY, CDR2 FYNNEI, per germline. The CDR3 is 12 amino acids. Trimming took off 5 bases at V and 3 bases at J, with 7 bases between the two ends. Drawing the rest from reference TRBV2 and TRBJ2-5, the complete variable domain is EPEVTQTPSHQVTQMGQEVILRCVPISNHLYFYWYRQILGQKVEFLVSFYNNEISEKSEIFDDQFSVERPDGSNFTLKIRSTKLEDSAMYFCASSLTEETQYFGPGTRLLVL.

The CDR3 is CASSRQGPQNTEAFF. DNA for the CDR3: TGTGCCAGCAGCAGACAGGGGCCACAGAACACTGAAGCTTTCTTT. J is TRBJ1-1 and V is TRBV6-5, with 8 bases matching TRBD1. Losses at the gene ends were 6 bases for V and 1 base for J; bases not matched to a gene: 7. Germline loops: CDR1 MNHEY, CDR2 SVGAGI. This CDR3 is 15 amino acids long.

The V and J genes are TRBV25-1 and TRBJ2-1; D may be TRBD2 (6 bases). Trimming removed 7 bases at V and 0 bases at J, with 16 bases between. The CDR3 has 16 amino acids. Germline values: CDR1 MGHDK, CDR2 SYGVNS. The CDR3 region has the DNA TGTGCCAGCATCGGCGGTTGGACTACCTCCTACAATGAGCAGTTCTTC. Residues: CASIGGWTTSYNEQFF.

This clone was observed a few times. The chain couples TRBV4-1 to TRBJ2-3; 9 bases fit TRBD2. The V segment lost 3 bases and the J segment 5 bases; nucleotides outside the gene matches: 6. The CDR3 is made up of 15 amino acids. Germline V CDR1 and CDR2: MGHRA, YSYEKL. The CDR3 protein is CASSQGLAQGDTQYF. The CDR3, as DNA: TGCGCCAGCAGCCAGGGACTAGCTCAGGGAGATACGCAGTATTTT.

The chain joins TRBV19 to TRBJ2-3, with D uncertain. V lost 5 bases and J lost 5, with 8 bases in between. Germline CDR1 and CDR2: LNHDA and SQIVND (reference sequence). CDR3 length: 12 amino acids. The CDR3 loop is CASSARLDTQYF. The CDR3 DNA reads TGTGCCAGTAGTGCCAGACTAGATACGCAGTATTTT.

This chain connects TRBV29-1 to TRBJ1-3; weak D call: TRBD1 (6 bases). V was pared by 7 bases and J by 4 bases, with 14 bases between. The germline V gene encodes CDR1 SQVTM and CDR2 ANQGSEA. The CDR3 loop spans 13 amino acids. The CDR3 region has the DNA TGCAGCGCCAGGGGAATGGGAGGAAACACCATATATTTT. Residues: CSARGMGGNTIYF.

The chain combines TRBV4-2 with TRBJ2-1; 7 bases map to TRBD2. The length of the CDR3 is 16 residues. Germline values: CDR1 LGHNA, CDR2 YNFKEQ. V was pared by 0 bases and J by 6 bases, with 8 bases of the junction left unmatched. The CDR3 bases are TGTGCCAGCAGCCAAGACCGACAGACTAGCACCAATGAGCAGTTCTTC. It yields the protein CASSQDRQTSTNEQFF.

This clone appeared once. V and J are TRBV27 and TRBJ2-3; 9 bases agree with TRBD2. The J segment lost 0 bases and the V segment lost 3 bases, leaving 7 bases of the junction unmatched. This CDR3 is built from 17 residues. From germline, CDR1 is MNHEY and CDR2 SMNVEV (reference sequence). CDR3 amino acids: CASSLLSSGVSTDTQYF. The DNA of the CDR3 is TGTGCCAGCAGTTTGTTATCTAGCGGGGTGAGCACAGATACGCAGTATTTT.

The V call is TRBV6-6, the J call TRBJ1-2; 8 nucleotides agree with TRBD1. J was trimmed by 2 bases and V by 6 bases; bases with no gene match: 8. Germline CDR1 MNHNY, CDR2 SVGAGI (reference sequence). This CDR3 is built from 15 residues. CDR3 residues: CASREPRDRNYGYTF. The CDR3 DNA reads as TGTGCCAGCAGGGAACCCCGGGACAGGAACTATGGCTACACCTTC.